What follows are 27 T cell receptor beta chains derived from one specimen sequenced in a study of blood T cells in healthy people across ages. It was with a sample-barcoded 5' primer and a J-beta primer mix that a second PCR of about 6 to 12 cycles was run. From the 5' RACE reads, TCRdb called clonotypes with MiXCR, one entry per CDR3 protein. The sample records around 670,000 distinct CDR3 sequences, approximately 30% being singletons. Sequences were obtained from blood. These receptor sequences come from a woman older than 75 in good health.

This clonotype was seen repeatedly, ten times or more. The rearrangement links TRBV6-5 to TRBJ1-2, with D unclear. Germline V gene sequence: CDR1 MNHEY, CDR2 SVGAGI. Trimming stripped 2 bases from V and 0 bases from J, with 10 bases between. This CDR3 region has 15 residues. Here the CDR3 DNA reads TGTGCCAGCAGTTACGGCAGGCTACCTAACTATGGCTACACCTTC. Its translation: CASSYGRLPNYGYTF.

The sample holds a few counts of this clonotype. Here the CDR3 reads CASSEDRGTEAFF. CDR3 DNA sequence: TGTGCCAGCAGTGAGGACAGAGGCACTGAAGCTTTCTTT. The chain employs TRBV2 and TRBJ1-1; maybe TRBD1 (6 bases). Trimming removed 3 bases from V and 4 bases from J, with 9 bases in between. CDR1 is SNHLY and CDR2 is FYNNEI in the germline V gene. The CDR3 is made up of 13 amino acids.

This clonotype occurred many times. The rearrangement joins TRBV7-2 to TRBJ1-5; TRBD1 agrees at 12 bases. The CDR3 contains 16 residues. CDR1 and CDR2 from the germline V gene are SGHTA and FQGNSA. Trimming removed 4 bases from V and 1 base from J; junction bases left unmatched: 2. As DNA, the CDR3 is TGTGCCAGCAGCTCGGGACAGGGGGCGAGCAATCAGCCCCAGCATTTT. Protein product: CASSSGQGASNQPQHF.

In its sample, this clonotype was seen many times. The chain has TRBV6-6 and TRBJ2-7, with TRBD1 matching over 8 bases. This CDR3 spans 13 amino acids. In germline, CDR1 is MNHNY, CDR2 SVGAGI (reference sequence). V trimming: 7 bases; J trimming: 4 bases; junction bases outside the gene matches: 6. The CDR3 DNA reads as TGTGCCAGCACTCCGGGACAGGCATACGAGCAGTACTTC. As protein: CASTPGQAYEQYF.

The table lists this clonotype with many counts. The chain couples TRBV5-4 to TRBJ2-1; D could derive from TRBD1 or TRBD2 (5 bases each). This CDR3 has 14 residues. V was pared by 3 bases and J by 6 bases, with 13 bases between. CDR1 SGHNT and CDR2 YYREEE come from the germline V gene (reference sequence). CDR3 amino acids: CASSSGTLFNEQFF. The CDR3 bases are TGTGCCAGCAGCTCCGGGACCCTCTTCAATGAGCAGTTCTTC.

The chain's CDR3 is CASRVTGGTTGELFF. The DNA for the CDR3 is TGTGCCAGCAGGGTGACAGGGGGCACGACCGGGGAGCTGTTTTTT. The chain employs TRBV6-2 or TRBV6-3 and TRBJ2-2; 10 positions agree with TRBD1. The CDR3 sequence is 15 residues long. Per germline, CDR1 MNHEY and CDR2 SVGEGT. V shed 6 bases, J shed 5 bases, and the junction held 6 bases outside the gene matches.

This clonotype has ten or more counts. The V call is TRBV24-1, the J call TRBJ2-7; D gene ambiguous. V lost 2 bases and J lost 6, with 13 bases in between. This CDR3 comprises 14 residues. Germline-derived CDR1 and CDR2 are KGHDR and SFDVKD. CDR3 in DNA: TGTGCCACCAGTGATTCCGATTCTAGAGGCGAGCAGTACTTC. Its translation is CATSDSDSRGEQYF.

As to this clonotype: A read error may produce the germline difference seen at one junction end. The genes are TRBV7-2 and TRBJ1-5; D call uncertain. CDR3 length equals 13 residues. Germline values: CDR1 SGHTA, CDR2 FQGNSA. The CDR3 spells CASSLDGLEPRHF. As DNA, the CDR3 is TGTGCCAGCAGCTTAGACGGCCTTGAGCCCCGGCATTTT.

This clonotype was picked up a small number of times. The chain employs TRBV7-9 and TRBJ1-2, with 7 bases aligning to TRBD1. Unmatched junction bases numbered 20, after V lost 6 bases and J lost 4 bases. CDR1 and CDR2 (germline): SEHNR, FQNEAQ (reference sequence). The CDR3 covers 18 residues. The CDR3 DNA reads TGTGCCAGCAGTCGAAACAGGGGACCTTCGAAGGGGAGCTATGGCTACACCTTC. Translation: CASSRNRGPSKGSYGYTF.

Note on this clonotype: A much larger clone lies a single base off, so this may be a read error. The rearrangement uses TRBV12-3 or TRBV12-4 and TRBJ1-5, with a weak D call TRBD1 (6 bases). There are 14 residues in the CDR3. This chain's CDR3 is CANSSDRYREPQHF. CDR3 coding DNA: TGTGCCAACAGTTCAGACAGGTACCGAGAACCCCAGCATTTT.

Ten or more counts support this clonotype. This chain links TRBV6-2 or TRBV6-3 with TRBJ1-1; D uncertain. Germline V gene sequence: CDR1 MNHEY, CDR2 SVGEGT. The length of the CDR3 is 13 residues. Trimming took off 6 bases at V and 9 bases at J, with 17 bases between the two ends. The CDR3 sequence: CASSRPRGIQAFF. The CDR3 nucleotides read TGTGCCAGCAGCCGCCCGAGAGGGATCCAAGCTTTCTTT.

Note on this clonotype: Sequence at one end of the junction differs from germline and may be a read error. V usage is TRBV7-7 and J usage is TRBJ2-3; possibly TRBD2 for D (5 bases). The CDR3 consists of 15 residues. Germline assignment: CDR1 SSHAT and CDR2 FNYEAQ (reference sequence). CDR3 coding DNA: TGTGCTAGCAGCTTAAATCTAGCAGGCACAGATACGCAGTATTTT. Protein sequence: CASSLNLAGTDTQYF.

This clonotype was detected many times. The chain recombines TRBV9 with TRBJ2-7; a possible D gene is TRBD1 (6 bases). CDR1 and CDR2 (germline): SGDLS, YYNGEE. There are 14 residues in the CDR3. Trimming cost V 3 bases and J 3 bases, with 13 bases left between them. The DNA of the CDR3 is TGTGCCAGCAGCGGTGGGGGCCGACTCTACGAGCAGTACTTC. Its translation: CASSGGGRLYEQYF.

This clonotype was detected only a few times. V gene TRBV10-1 combines with J gene TRBJ1-1, with D unresolved. V lost 3 bases, J lost 7 bases, and 6 bases lay in between. CDR1 WNHNN and CDR2 SYGVQD come from the germline V gene (reference sequence). The length of the CDR3 is 11 residues. This CDR3 reads CASSDESEAFF. CDR3 nucleotide sequence: TGCGCCAGCAGTGATGAGAGTGAAGCTTTCTTT.

A note on this clonotype: Given a much more abundant clone one base away, this may be a read error. The chain combines TRBV7-6 with TRBJ1-1; 8 bases are shared with TRBD1. This CDR3 comprises 14 residues. Germline CDR1 SGHVS, CDR2 FNYEAQ. CDR3 nucleotides: TGTGCCGGCAGCATAAGACAGGGGCGGACTGAAGCTTTCTTT. Its protein product is CAGSIRQGRTEAFF.

A remark on this clonotype: A clone one base away is much larger, so this may be a read error. This rearrangement joins TRBV6-2 or TRBV6-3 to TRBJ2-1, with 15 bases identical to TRBD2. J was trimmed by 11 bases and V by 0 bases; bases with no gene match: 17. From germline, CDR1 is MNHEY and CDR2 SVGEGT. The CDR3 runs to 20 residues. The CDR3 reads CASSYSVSRGTSGGPGKQFF. The CDR3 coding sequence is TGTGCCAGCAGTTACTCGGTCAGCAGGGGGACTAGCGGGGGGCCGGGTAAGCAGTTCTTC.

For this clonotype: A much bigger clone sits one base away, suggesting this may be a read error. The J gene is TRBJ2-1, the V gene TRBV3-1; D is unclear. This CDR3 has 12 residues. Germline CDR1 is LGHDT and CDR2 is YNNKEL (reference sequence). CDR3 DNA: TGTACCAGCAGCCAGTTTTACAATGAGCAGTTCTTC. Translation: CTSSQFYNEQFF.

On this clonotype itself: This may be a read error, as it is one base from a much larger clone. The V and J genes are TRBV5-1 and TRBJ2-7, with D possibly called TRBD1 or TRBD2 (5 bases each). This CDR3 is 13 amino acids long. Germline CDR1 is SGHRS and CDR2 is YFSETQ. Trimming removed 2 bases at V and 7 bases at J, with 13 bases between. The CDR3 nucleotides read TGCGCCAGCAGCTTATCGGGGCGGAATGAGCAGTACTTC. Its translation: CASSLSGRNEQYF.

This clonotype was seen at least ten times. V gene TRBV30 combines with J gene TRBJ2-7; the D gene is possibly TRBD1 (5 bases). Per germline, CDR1 GTSNPN and CDR2 SVGIG (reference sequence). V gave up 2 bases and J gave up 4 bases, with 9 bases separating them. The length of the CDR3 is 12 residues. The CDR3 loop reads CAWSSGQYEQYF. The CDR3 DNA reads as TGTGCCTGGAGTTCAGGGCAGTACGAGCAGTACTTC.

This clonotype was seen repeatedly, ten times or more. CDR3 sequence: CASTLSGGQETQYF. CDR3 sequence (DNA): TGTGCCAGCACCCTATCGGGGGGACAAGAGACCCAGTACTTC. This chain uses TRBV7-2 with TRBJ2-5; 7 bases align to TRBD2. The CDR3 has 14 residues. Germline trimming cut 7 bases from V and 2 bases from J; bases unmatched to any gene: 7. CDR1 and CDR2 from the germline V gene are SGHTA and FQGNSA. The whole variable domain, filled in from reference TRBV7-2 and TRBJ2-5, reads GAGVSQSPSNKVTEKGKDVELRCDPISGHTALYWYRQSLGQGLEFLIYFQGNSAPDKSGLPSDRFSAERTGGSVSTLTIQRTQQEDSAVYLCASTLSGGQETQYFGPGTRLLVL.

The J gene is TRBJ1-5, the V gene TRBV30, with D perhaps matching TRBD1 (6 bases). Trimming removed 3 bases at V and 3 bases at J, with 12 bases between. This CDR3 spans 14 amino acids. CDR1 and CDR2 (germline): GTSNPN, SVGIG (reference sequence). The CDR3 region is CAWRGDNPNQPQHF. The CDR3 nucleotides are TGTGCCTGGAGGGGGGACAATCCCAATCAGCCCCAGCATTTT.

This clonotype occurred a few times. A much larger clone differs from this one at a single base, so this may be a read error. V and J are TRBV10-3 and TRBJ2-5; 7 bases fit TRBD2. CDR1 and CDR2 from the germline V gene are ENHRY and SYGVKD. Germline trimming cut 6 bases from V and 9 bases from J; bases unmatched to any gene: 10. This CDR3 region has 13 residues. This CDR3 reads CAISGGYGGAQYF. The CDR3 region has the DNA TGTGCCATCAGCGGTGGGTATGGGGGGGCCCAGTACTTC.

This clonotype was counted ten times or more. For the CDR3, the DNA is TGTGCCACCAGTGATTTGCCCCAGGGGCGGGCCTCCTACAATGAGCAGTTCTTC. Its translation: CATSDLPQGRASYNEQFF. The chain couples TRBV24-1 to TRBJ2-1; tentative D call: TRBD1 (6 bases). The germline V gene has CDR1 KGHDR and CDR2 SFDVKD. Trimming shortened V by 0 bases and J by 0 bases, and 14 bases separated the two germline ends. The CDR3 covers 18 residues.

The table lists this clonotype with many counts. The rearrangement uses TRBV7-2 and TRBJ1-4; TRBD1 agrees at 10 bases. Germline CDR1 is SGHTA and CDR2 is FQGNSA. V lost 7 bases and J lost 8; bases outside the gene matches: 10. The CDR3 loop spans 15 amino acids. In nucleotides, the CDR3 is TGTGCCAGCACACAAACCGGGACAGGGGCCGAAAAACTGTTTTTT. Protein sequence: CASTQTGTGAEKLFF.

The CDR3 DNA sequence: TGTGCCAGCAGCCAGAATACAGGGGCTAATGAAAAACTGTTTTTT. It is translated as CASSQNTGANEKLFF. The rearrangement joins TRBV14 to TRBJ1-4, with TRBD1 matching 7 bases. Trimming cost V 3 bases and J 3 bases; bases outside gene matches: 4. The germline gives CDR1 SGHDN, CDR2 FVKESK. The CDR3 loop spans 15 amino acids.

The rearrangement links TRBV7-9 to TRBJ1-3; D gene uncertain. Germline V lookup: CDR1 SEHNR, CDR2 FQNEAQ (reference sequence). The length of the CDR3 is 15 residues. Trimming shortened V by 2 bases and J by 4 bases, and 12 bases separated the two germline ends. The chain's CDR3 is CASSLRSGTGNTIYF. The CDR3 coding sequence is TGTGCCAGCAGCTTACGGTCAGGAACCGGAAACACCATATATTTT. The full variable domain, its missing parts supplied by reference TRBV7-9 and TRBJ1-3, is DTGVSQNPRHKITKRGQNVTFRCDPISEHNRLYWYRQTLGQGPEFLTYFQNEAQLEKSRLLSDRFSAERPKGSFSTLEIQRTEQGDSAMYLCASSLRSGTGNTIYFGEGSWLTVV.

On this clonotype itself: A read error may produce the germline difference seen at one junction end. The V and J genes are TRBV25-1 and TRBJ2-1, with 9 bases that match TRBD1. Germline assignment: CDR1 MGHDK and CDR2 SYGVNS. CDR3 length: 15 residues. The CDR3 coding sequence is TGTGTCAGCAACGAAGGGGGACAGGGCTACAATGAGCAGTTCTTC. Its translation: CVSNEGGQGYNEQFF.